A single sample gave rise to the 15 T cell receptor beta chains below, sequenced in a study of OX40 agonist ivuxolimab in advanced cancers. Repertoires were generated with immunoSEQ multiplex PCR, while TCRdb's copy carries only in-frame clones and drops some. Found here are 25,000 to 35,000 clones, 86% of them singletons; the top ten hold around 28%. Here the sequenced sample was CD4+ or CD8+ T cells sorted from blood, taken in a trial of the OX40 agonist ivuxolimab. The receptors here all came from an adult with an advanced solid tumor such as melanoma, head and neck, liver or kidney cancer.

The V gene is TRBV7-8, the J gene TRBJ2-7; the D gene is possibly TRBD2 (5 bases). Germline V gene lookup returns CDR1 SGHVS and CDR2 FQNEAQ. The length of the CDR3 is 14 residues. Trimming stripped 5 bases from V and 2 bases from J, with 13 bases between. CDR3 sequence reads: CASSDNRGPYEQYF. The CDR3 coding sequence is TGTGCCAGCAGCGACAACCGAGGGCCCTACGAGCAGTACTTC.

The chain couples TRBV12-5 to TRBJ1-5, with D uncertain. Germline lookup yields CDR1 LGHNT and CDR2 FRNRAP. CDR3 size: 14 residues. The ends were cut back, 7 bases at V and 0 bases at J, with 10 bases in the middle. CDR3 loop: CASASEPSNQPQHF. The CDR3 DNA reads as TGTGCTAGTGCCTCCGAACCTAGCAATCAGCCCCAGCATTTT.

The chain carries TRBV6-1 and TRBJ1-5; 7 bases agree with TRBD1. With V trimmed by 2 bases and J by 4 bases, 2 bases remained unmatched. CDR3 size: 14 residues. Looked up from germline, CDR1 is MNHNS and CDR2 is SASEGT. The CDR3 loop is CASSEQGENQPQHF. CDR3 bases: TGTGCCAGCAGTGAACAGGGGGAGAATCAGCCCCAGCATTTT.

This clone was counted between two and nine times. The V gene is TRBV7-6, the J gene TRBJ1-3; 7 bases match TRBD1. J was trimmed by 3 bases and V by 5 bases; bases with no gene match: 13. CDR3 size: 17 residues. CDR1 is SGHVS and CDR2 is FNYEAQ in the germline V gene. The CDR3 loop reads CASSPGWEGAIGNTIYF. Written as DNA, the CDR3 is TGTGCCAGCAGCCCCGGATGGGAGGGGGCTATTGGAAACACCATATATTTT.

The V call is TRBV9, the J call TRBJ2-3, with D possibly being TRBD1 or TRBD2 (5 bases each). Germline V lookup: CDR1 SGDLS, CDR2 YYNGEE. V lost 3 bases and J lost 1, with 12 bases in between. The CDR3 is 15 residues long. The CDR3 loop is CASSASGTGTDTQYF. The CDR3 DNA reads TGTGCCAGCAGCGCCTCCGGGACGGGCACAGATACGCAGTATTTT.

V and J are TRBV5-1 and TRBJ2-2, with D perhaps TRBD1 (5 bases). The CDR3 has 15 residues. Trimming took 5 bases from V and 2 from J, leaving 13 bases between them. Germline assignment: CDR1 SGHRS and CDR2 YFSETQ. CDR3 loop: CASSYDSLNTGELFF. CDR3 in DNA: TGCGCCAGCAGTTATGACAGCTTAAACACCGGGGAGCTGTTTTTT.

This rearrangement joins TRBV13 to TRBJ2-7; TRBD1 aligns across 11 bases. The germline V gene encodes CDR1 PRHDT and CDR2 FYEKMQ (reference sequence). V dropped 3 bases and J dropped 7; count of bases not matched to a gene: 8. The CDR3 contains 15 residues. The CDR3 is CASSFSDRGPWEQYF. The CDR3 bases are TGTGCCAGCAGCTTTTCGGACAGGGGGCCATGGGAGCAGTACTTC.

V is TRBV19 and J is TRBJ2-5; D call uncertain. Germline loops: CDR1 LNHDA, CDR2 SQIVND (reference sequence). Between the trimmed V and J ends, which lost 0 bases and 4 bases, there was a span of 3 bases. The CDR3 length is 12 residues. This CDR3 is CASSIDRETQYF. CDR3 nucleotide sequence: TGTGCCAGTAGTATAGATCGAGAGACCCAGTACTTC.

The chain recombines TRBV4-1 with TRBJ2-5; TRBD2 matches 7 bases. With 3 bases clipped from V and 10 bases from J, the junction kept 11 bases outside the gene matches. CDR3 size: 14 residues. Germline-derived CDR1 and CDR2 are MGHRA and YSYEKL. This chain's CDR3 is CASSQTGRRRDQYF. The CDR3 DNA reads TGCGCCAGCAGCCAGACCGGGAGGCGAAGGGACCAGTACTTC.

The chain is built from TRBV6-1 and TRBJ1-1, with D hard to call. This CDR3 region has 14 residues. Germline CDR1 MNHNS, CDR2 SASEGT. V dropped 6 bases and J dropped 4 bases, with 15 bases sitting between them. In DNA form, the CDR3 reads TGTGCCAGCAGCCAAAAGCTCGGGAGCACTGAAGCTTTCTTT. Translating gives CASSQKLGSTEAFF.

This chain uses TRBV29-1 with TRBJ1-5; TRBD1 agrees at 12 bases. The CDR3 has 13 amino acids. V gave up 8 bases and J gave up 8 bases; unmatched junction bases: 7. In germline, CDR1 is SQVTM, CDR2 ANQGSEA. CDR3 loop: CSIPGQGAEPQHF. In DNA form, the CDR3 reads TGCAGCATACCGGGACAGGGGGCTGAGCCCCAGCATTTT.

The V and J genes are TRBV6-4 and TRBJ2-7; 10 bases fit TRBD1. V gave up 1 base and J gave up 4 bases; unmatched junction bases: 10. CDR1 is MRHNA, CDR2 SNTAGT, per germline. This CDR3 has 17 amino acids. CDR3 sequence (DNA): TGTGCCAGCAGTGACTTGACAGGGGGCGCGGTCTATTACGAGCAGTACTTC. Amino acid sequence: CASSDLTGGAVYYEQYF.

This rearrangement joins TRBV7-9 to TRBJ2-7; D gene unclear. The CDR3 has 13 residues. Germline CDR1 and CDR2: SEHNR and FQNEAQ (reference sequence). V was cut by 3 bases and J by 0 bases, with 6 bases left in between. The CDR3 sequence: CASSLASSYEQYF. DNA for the CDR3: TGTGCCAGCAGCTTGGCCAGCTCCTACGAGCAGTACTTC.

The chain carries TRBV10-1 and TRBJ1-4; D might be TRBD1 (5 bases). V was pared by 11 bases and J by 14 bases, with 12 bases between. Germline CDR1 is WNHNN and CDR2 is SYGVQD (reference sequence). This CDR3 comprises 9 residues. Here the CDR3 reads CALGGGLFF. The CDR3 DNA is TGCGCCTTAGGTGGGGGTCTGTTTTTT.

The chain links TRBV28 to TRBJ2-7; 7 nucleotides align to TRBD2. CDR1 is MDHEN, CDR2 SYDVKM, per germline. CDR3 size: 15 residues. V gave up 3 bases and J gave up 0 bases; unmatched junction bases: 5. The CDR3 bases are TGTGCCAGCAGTTTGCCAGCGGGATTCTCCTACGAGCAGTACTTC. It translates to CASSLPAGFSYEQYF.